The 7 T cell receptor beta chains presented below share a single source sample, sequenced in a study of blood T cell repertoires in COVID-19. Assay: immunoSEQ multiplex PCR; the TCRdb copy retains only in-frame clones and omits some. This sample has a few hundred thousand clones, with about four fifths found just once. Sequenced: peripheral blood. Receptors originate from an elderly woman with acute or convalescent COVID-19.

This clone was picked up a small number of times. The chain recombines TRBV29-1 with TRBJ2-3; D uncertain. This CDR3 region has 14 residues. Trimming took off 5 bases at V and 2 bases at J, with 14 bases between the two ends. CDR1 and CDR2 (germline): SQVTM, ANQGSEA. The CDR3 here is CSVSYGSPTDTQYF. The CDR3 nucleotides read TGCAGCGTTTCGTACGGGTCCCCCACAGATACGCAGTATTTT.

This clone was recorded once. The rearrangement uses TRBV4-3 and TRBJ2-3; 9 nucleotides line up with TRBD2. Germline CDR1 reads LGHNA; CDR2 reads YSLEER. The V gene end was trimmed by 0 bases and the J gene end by 1 base; junction bases not matched to a gene: 2. CDR3 length: 16 amino acids. The chain's CDR3 is CASSQEIAGGTDTQYF. Written as DNA, the CDR3 is TGCGCCAGCAGCCAAGAAATAGCGGGGGGCACAGATACGCAGTATTTT.

This clone was detected only once. V is TRBV19 and J is TRBJ1-1; no reliable D call. The CDR3 consists of 13 residues. Germline CDR1 reads LNHDA; CDR2 reads SQIVND (reference sequence). Trimming cost V 5 bases and J 11 bases, with 18 bases left between them. The CDR3 sequence is CASSPPGLGRAFF. CDR3 bases: TGTGCCAGTAGTCCCCCCGGGTTGGGGAGGGCTTTCTTT.

The rearrangement uses TRBV11-3 and TRBJ2-5, with D possibly being TRBD2 (5 bases). CDR1 and CDR2 (germline): SGHNT, YENEEA. V was shortened by 5 bases and J by 5 bases, with 18 bases between the two germline ends. This CDR3 is built from 15 residues. The CDR3 sequence is CASSLGVAPAETQYF. CDR3 bases: TGTGCCAGCAGCCTCGGGGTGGCCCCCGCGGAGACCCAGTACTTC. The full variable domain, completed using reference TRBV11-3 and TRBJ2-5, is EAGVVQSPRYKIIEKKQPVAFWCNPISGHNTLYWYLQNLGQGPELLIRYENEEAVDDSQLPKDRFSAERLKGVDSTLKIQPAELGDSAVYLCASSLGVAPAETQYFGPGTRLLVL.

A single count supports this clone. The chain couples TRBV24-1 to TRBJ1-2, with D possibly being TRBD1 (5 bases). CDR3 length: 12 residues. From germline, CDR1 is KGHDR and CDR2 SFDVKD. V lost 5 bases to trimming and J lost 8 bases, with 11 bases between them. CDR3: CATSGETEGYTF. The CDR3 DNA sequence: TGTGCCACCAGTGGCGAGACAGAAGGCTACACCTTC.

The CDR3 protein is CASSLAAGAYSGNTIYF. For the CDR3, the DNA is TGCGCCAGCAGCTTGGCGGCAGGTGCTTACTCTGGAAACACCATATATTTT. The chain recombines TRBV5-1 with TRBJ1-3; D is unclear. The V and J ends lost 0 bases and 0 bases respectively, with 13 bases between them. CDR3 size: 17 residues. Germline V CDR1 and CDR2: SGHRS, YFSETQ.

This sequence joins TRBV3-1 (or the pseudogene TRBV3-2) and TRBJ2-3, with D uncertain. The length of the CDR3 is 13 residues. V lost 4 bases to trimming and J lost 5 bases, with 10 bases between them. Germline CDR1 reads LGHDT; CDR2 reads YNNKEL (reference sequence). CDR3 protein: CASSPSNGDTQYF. The CDR3 DNA reads as TGTGCCAGCAGCCCCTCTAATGGAGATACGCAGTATTTT.